This T cell receptor beta chain appears in the sequencing data of a study of somatic mutations in cytotoxic T cells in rheumatoid arthritis. Study in general: Each patient's diagnosis was followed right away by a blood draw (about 30 ml EDTA), before any treatment. Study observations and caveats: Levels of CD8+ T-cell clonality in rheumatoid arthritis patients were statistically indistinguishable from those seen in age-matched healthy controls, with no significant difference.

Data came from immunoSEQ multiplex PCR; TCRdb stores just in-frame clones and leaves some out. The table shows 12,000 to 15,000 clones, with roughly 87% occurring only once. On this clone: What it recognizes is unknown.

In germline, CDR1 is MNHEY, CDR2 SMNVEV (reference sequence). This CDR3 spans 14 amino acids. Trimming cost V 11 bases and J 4 bases; bases outside gene matches: 9. The TCR comes from an adult with rheumatoid arthritis. The chain employs TRBV27 and TRBJ2-2; 8 bases map to TRBD2. The sequenced sample was CD8+ T cells sorted from blood. This CDR3 reads CAVGGTSATGELFF. The CDR3 nucleotides are TGTGCCGTTGGCGGGACTAGTGCCACCGGGGAGCTGTTTTTT.